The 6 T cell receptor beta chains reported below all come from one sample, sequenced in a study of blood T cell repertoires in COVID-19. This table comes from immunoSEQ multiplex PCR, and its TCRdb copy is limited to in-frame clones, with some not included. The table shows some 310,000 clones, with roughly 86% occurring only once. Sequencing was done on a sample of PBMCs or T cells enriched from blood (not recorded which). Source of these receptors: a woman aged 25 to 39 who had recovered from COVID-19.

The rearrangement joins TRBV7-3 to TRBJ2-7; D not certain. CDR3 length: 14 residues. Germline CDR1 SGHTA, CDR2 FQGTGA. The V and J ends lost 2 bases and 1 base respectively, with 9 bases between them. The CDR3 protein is CASSLGGLSYEQYF. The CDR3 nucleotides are TGTGCCAGCAGCTTAGGCGGCCTTTCCTACGAGCAGTACTTC.

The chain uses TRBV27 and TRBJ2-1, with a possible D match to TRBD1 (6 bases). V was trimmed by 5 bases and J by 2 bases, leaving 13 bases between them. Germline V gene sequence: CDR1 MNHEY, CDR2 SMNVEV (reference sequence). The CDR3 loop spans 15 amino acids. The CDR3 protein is CASSLGGVAYNEQFF. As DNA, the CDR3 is TGTGCCAGCAGTCTAGGGGGAGTCGCCTACAATGAGCAGTTCTTC.

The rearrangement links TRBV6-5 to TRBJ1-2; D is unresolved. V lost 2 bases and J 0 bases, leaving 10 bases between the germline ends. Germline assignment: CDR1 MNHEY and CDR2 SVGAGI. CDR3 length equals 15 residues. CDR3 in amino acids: CASSYESSSNYGYTF. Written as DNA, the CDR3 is TGTGCCAGCAGTTACGAGAGCTCTTCTAACTATGGCTACACCTTC.

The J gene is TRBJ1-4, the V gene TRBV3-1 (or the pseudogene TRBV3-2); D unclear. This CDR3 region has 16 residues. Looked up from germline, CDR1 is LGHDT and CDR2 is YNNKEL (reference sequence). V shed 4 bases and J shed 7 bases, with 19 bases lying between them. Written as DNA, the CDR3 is TGTGCCAGCAGCCCTAAATCGGAGTCCGTGTTTGAAAAACTGTTTTTT. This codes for CASSPKSESVFEKLFF.

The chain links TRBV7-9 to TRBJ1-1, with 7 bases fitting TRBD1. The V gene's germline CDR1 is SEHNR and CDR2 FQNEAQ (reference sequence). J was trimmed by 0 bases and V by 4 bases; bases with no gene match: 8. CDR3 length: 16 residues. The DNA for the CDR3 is TGTGCCAGCAGCTCGGTCCGGGACAGCTTGAACACTGAAGCTTTCTTT. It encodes CASSSVRDSLNTEAFF.

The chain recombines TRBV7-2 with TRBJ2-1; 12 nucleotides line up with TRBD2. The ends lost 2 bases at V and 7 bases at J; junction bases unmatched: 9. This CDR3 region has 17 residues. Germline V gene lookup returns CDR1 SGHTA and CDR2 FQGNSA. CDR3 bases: TGTGCCAGCAGCTTATCCCTAGCGGGAGGGCTTAATAATGAGCAGTTCTTC. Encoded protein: CASSLSLAGGLNNEQFF.